What follows are 5 T cell receptor beta chains derived from one specimen sequenced in a study of T cell repertoires in ileal Crohn's disease (dated by TCRdb to between 2018 and 2020). This sample's time point label indicates: neoterminal ileum biopsy at postoperative endoscopy, about 6 months after surgery. Library method: the immunoSEQ multiplex PCR assay. TCRdb limited this immuneACCESS table to in-frame rearrangements with V and J called. A share of clones is missing; checked studies link under half to unresolved V genes, and the rest is unexplained. The sample contains some 4,700 clones, 82% of them found a single time. Roughly 4% of the sample goes to the ten largest clones. The specimen was ileal tissue. The receptors were gathered from an adult with Crohn's disease.

Only one count was recorded for this clone. The J gene is TRBJ2-7, the V gene TRBV23-1; either TRBD1 or TRBD2 may supply D (5 bases each). TRBV23-1 is flagged as an ORF with uncertain function. Trimming left V 6 bases short and J 1 base short, with 19 bases between. CDR3 size: 16 residues. The chain's CDR3 is CASSAPGPGPSYEQYF. In DNA, the CDR3 is TGCGCCAGCAGCGCCCCGGGGCCAGGGCCTTCCTACGAGCAGTACTTC.

This CDR3 reads CASSQGRGEQYF. In nucleotides, the CDR3 is TGTGCCAGCAGCCAAGGCCGGGGCGAGCAGTACTTC. The rearrangement links TRBV11-2 to TRBJ2-7, with D perhaps TRBD2 (5 bases). This CDR3 is built from 12 residues. The ends were cut back, 5 bases at V and 6 bases at J, with 11 bases in the middle. Germline V lookup: CDR1 SGHAT, CDR2 FQNNGV.

The chain combines TRBV7-9 with TRBJ2-1; TRBD1 agrees at 7 bases. Germline V CDR1 and CDR2: SEHNR, FQNEAQ (reference sequence). The CDR3 contains 16 residues. J lost 6 bases, V lost 6 bases, and 14 bases had no gene match. The CDR3 DNA follows: TGTGCCAGCAGGCTTTCAACAGGGGATGCGGGCAATGAGCAGTTCTTC. Protein product: CASRLSTGDAGNEQFF.

The J gene is TRBJ2-1, the V gene TRBV11-3; D unclear. The V gene's germline CDR1 is SGHNT and CDR2 YENEEA. The CDR3 is made up of 13 amino acids. V lost 4 bases, J lost 10 bases, and 14 bases lay in between. CDR3 sequence (DNA): TGTGCCAGCAGCTCGGCATCGGTCGGAGAGCAGTTCTTC. Protein sequence: CASSSASVGEQFF. Full variable domain (rest looked up from reference TRBV11-3 and TRBJ2-1): EAGVVQSPRYKIIEKKQPVAFWCNPISGHNTLYWYLQNLGQGPELLIRYENEEAVDDSQLPKDRFSAERLKGVDSTLKIQPAELGDSAVYLCASSSASVGEQFFGPGTRLTVL.

The rearrangement uses TRBV4-2 and TRBJ2-3; a weak D match, TRBD2 (7 bases). The CDR3 covers 16 residues. The V and J ends lost 4 bases and 4 bases respectively, with 18 bases between them. Germline lookup yields CDR1 LGHNA and CDR2 YNFKEQ. The CDR3 here is CASSPGEPSGADTQYF. Written as DNA, the CDR3 is TGTGCCAGCAGCCCAGGGGAACCTAGCGGTGCAGATACGCAGTATTTT.